The 5 T cell receptor beta chains given below trace back to one sample, sequenced in a study of blood T cell repertoires in COVID-19. Data came from immunoSEQ multiplex PCR; TCRdb stores just in-frame clones and leaves some out. This repertoire shows roughly 150,000 clones, under 90% found once; its top ten account for roughly 3.7%. The sequenced sample was PBMCs or T cells enriched from blood (not recorded which). The receptors stem from a man aged 50 to 60 in a cohort exposed to, infected with or recovered from COVID-19 (not recorded which).

The chain carries TRBV6-2 or TRBV6-3 and TRBJ2-7, with 9 bases aligning to TRBD1. Looked up from germline, CDR1 is MNHEY and CDR2 is SVGEGT. V shed 4 bases and J 1 base; nucleotides not matched to a gene: 8. The CDR3 length is 16 residues. CDR3 bases: TGTGCCAGCAGTTCCGGACAGGGGATAGGTTCCTACGAGCAGTACTTC. This sequence encodes CASSSGQGIGSYEQYF.

The genes are TRBV9 and TRBJ2-5, with 7 bases aligning to TRBD2. This CDR3 spans 16 amino acids. Germline V lookup: CDR1 SGDLS, CDR2 YYNGEE. The ends lost 0 bases at V and 5 bases at J; junction bases unmatched: 10. The CDR3 DNA reads TGTGCCAGCAGCGTAGATGGGACTACCTCCGGTGAGACCCAGTACTTC. Translated: CASSVDGTTSGETQYF.

For this clone: The same CDR3 also results from other DNA sequences found in this sample. V is TRBV27 and J is TRBJ2-7; tentative D call: TRBD2 (6 bases). CDR3 size: 13 residues. CDR1 and CDR2 from the germline V gene are MNHEY and SMNVEV (reference sequence). Trimming took off 2 bases at V and 3 bases at J, with 8 bases between the two ends. The CDR3 coding sequence is TGTGCCAGCAGTTTAGCGGGGTTCTACGAGCAGTACTTC. Its translation is CASSLAGFYEQYF.

This chain links TRBV18 with TRBJ1-5; D not resolved. Between the trimmed V and J ends, which lost 3 bases and 3 bases, there was a span of 6 bases. The CDR3 has 13 residues. Germline V gene lookup returns CDR1 KGHSH and CDR2 LQKENI. Here the CDR3 reads CASSPGYNQPQHF. As DNA, the CDR3 is TGTGCCAGCTCACCGGGCTACAATCAGCCCCAGCATTTT.

The V call is TRBV7-9, the J call TRBJ1-1; 7 bases are shared with TRBD1. Germline CDR1 and CDR2: SEHNR and FQNEAQ (reference sequence). V shed 7 bases and J 2 bases; nucleotides not matched to a gene: 7. The CDR3 covers 14 residues. CDR3 sequence: CASITTGANTEAFF. The CDR3 DNA reads TGTGCCAGCATCACAACAGGGGCAAACACTGAAGCTTTCTTT.